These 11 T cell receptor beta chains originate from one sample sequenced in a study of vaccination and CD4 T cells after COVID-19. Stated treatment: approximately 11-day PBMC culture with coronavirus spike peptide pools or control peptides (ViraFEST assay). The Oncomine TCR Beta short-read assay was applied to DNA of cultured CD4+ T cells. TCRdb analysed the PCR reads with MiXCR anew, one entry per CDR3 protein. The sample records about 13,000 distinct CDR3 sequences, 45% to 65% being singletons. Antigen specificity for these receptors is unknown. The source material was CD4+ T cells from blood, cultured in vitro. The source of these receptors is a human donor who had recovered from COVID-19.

Here the CDR3 reads CASKDPRGSSTDTQYF. The DNA for the CDR3 is TGTGCCAGCAAGGACCCTCGGGGATCTAGCACAGATACGCAGTATTTT. The chain recombines TRBV6-1 with TRBJ2-3; possibly TRBD2 for D (5 bases). Trimming shortened V by 7 bases and J by 0 bases, and 17 bases separated the two germline ends. The CDR3 contains 16 residues. Per germline, CDR1 MNHNS and CDR2 SASEGT.

DNA of the CDR3: TGTGCCAGCAGCTTACTTACGGGACAGTTTAACACCGGGGAGCTGTTTTTT. Its translation is CASSLLTGQFNTGELFF. The J gene is TRBJ2-2, the V gene TRBV7-9; 7 nucleotides agree with TRBD1. CDR3 length: 17 residues. Germline V gives CDR1 SEHNR, CDR2 FQNEAQ (reference sequence). J lost 2 bases, V lost 2 bases, and 8 bases had no gene match.

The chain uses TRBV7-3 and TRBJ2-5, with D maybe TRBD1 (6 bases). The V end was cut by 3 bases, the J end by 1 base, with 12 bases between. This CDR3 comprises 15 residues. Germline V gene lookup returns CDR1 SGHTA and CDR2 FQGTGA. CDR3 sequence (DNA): TGTGCCAGCAGCTTCAGGGGCCAATCCCAAGAGACCCAGTACTTC. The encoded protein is CASSFRGQSQETQYF.

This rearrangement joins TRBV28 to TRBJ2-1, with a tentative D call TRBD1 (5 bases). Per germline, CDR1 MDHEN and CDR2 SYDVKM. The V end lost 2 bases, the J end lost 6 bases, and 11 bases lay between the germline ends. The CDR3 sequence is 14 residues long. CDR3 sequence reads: CASSLIDRPNEQFF. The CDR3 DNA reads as TGTGCCAGCAGTTTAATTGACAGACCCAATGAGCAGTTCTTC.

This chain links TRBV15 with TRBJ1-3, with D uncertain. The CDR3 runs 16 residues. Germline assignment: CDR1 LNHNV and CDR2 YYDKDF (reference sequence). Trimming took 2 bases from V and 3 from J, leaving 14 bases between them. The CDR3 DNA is TGTGCCACCAGCAGATACACGTCGGGGTTTGGAAACACCATATATTTT. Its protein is CATSRYTSGFGNTIYF.

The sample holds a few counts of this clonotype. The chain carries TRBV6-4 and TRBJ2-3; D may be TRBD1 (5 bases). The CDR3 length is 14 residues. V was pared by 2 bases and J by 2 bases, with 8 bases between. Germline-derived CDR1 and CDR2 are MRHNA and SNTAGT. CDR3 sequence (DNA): TGTGCCAGCAGTGACAGGGGAACCACAGATACGCAGTATTTT. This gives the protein CASSDRGTTDTQYF.

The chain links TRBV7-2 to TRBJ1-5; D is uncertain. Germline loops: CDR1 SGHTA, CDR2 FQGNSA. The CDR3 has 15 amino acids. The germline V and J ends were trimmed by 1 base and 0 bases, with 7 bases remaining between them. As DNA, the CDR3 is TGTGCCAGCAGCTTAGGAGTTTATAGCAATCAGCCCCAGCATTTT. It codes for CASSLGVYSNQPQHF.

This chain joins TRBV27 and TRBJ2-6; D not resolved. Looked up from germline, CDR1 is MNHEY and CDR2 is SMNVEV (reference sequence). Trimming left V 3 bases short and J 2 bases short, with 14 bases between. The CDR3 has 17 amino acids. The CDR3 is CASSFLGATAGANVLTF. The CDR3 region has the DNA TGTGCCAGCAGTTTCCTAGGAGCCACCGCTGGGGCCAACGTCCTGACTTTC.

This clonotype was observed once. The CDR3 DNA follows: TGTGCCAGCAACGACCTTAGAAATGTTAATTCACCCCTCCACTTT. Its translation: CASNDLRNVNSPLHF. The rearrangement joins TRBV2 to TRBJ1-6; no firm D call. Germline V CDR1 and CDR2: SNHLY, FYNNEI. There are 15 residues in the CDR3. Trimming shortened V by 7 bases and J by 6 bases, and 16 bases separated the two germline ends.

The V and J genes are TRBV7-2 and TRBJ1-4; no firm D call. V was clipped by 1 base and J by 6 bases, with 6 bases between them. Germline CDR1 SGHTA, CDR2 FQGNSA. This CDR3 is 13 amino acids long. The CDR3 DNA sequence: TGTGCCAGCAGCTTAGATCGGCATGAAAAACTGTTTTTT. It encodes CASSLDRHEKLFF.

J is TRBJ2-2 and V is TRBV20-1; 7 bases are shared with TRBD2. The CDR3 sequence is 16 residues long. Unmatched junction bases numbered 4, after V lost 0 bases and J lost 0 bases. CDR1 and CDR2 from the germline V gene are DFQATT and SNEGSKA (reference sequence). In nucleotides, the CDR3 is TGCAGTGCTAGAGAGAGCGGGATCGCGAACACCGGGGAGCTGTTTTTT. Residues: CSARESGIANTGELFF.